These T cell receptor beta chains were read from a single sample in a study of blood T cell repertoires in COVID-19. Assay: immunoSEQ multiplex PCR; the TCRdb copy retains only in-frame clones and omits some. The repertoire consists of 150,000 to 250,000 clones, with more than 75% occurring once and the leading ten covering under 7%. Sequenced: peripheral blood. These receptors all stem from a woman in her thirties or forties with COVID-19, enrolled during active disease. The CDR3 runs from the conserved cysteine through the conserved F or W. D genes are given only for firm matches. Size is omitted from some rows. Given values are once, few, many or a class for expanded clones.

-	-	TRBJ1-2	TRBV5-5	CASSFTGTNYGYTF	TGTGCCAGCAGCTTTACAGGGACTAACTATGGCTACACCTTC
-	TRBD1	TRBJ2-7	TRBV4-3	CASSRDRGTLSYEQYF	TGCGCCAGCAGCCGAGACAGGGGGACTCTCTCCTACGAGCAGTACTTC
-	-	TRBJ1-1	TRBV7-9	CASSPSGGGDTEAFF	TGTGCCAGCAGCCCCAGCGGGGGAGGGGACACTGAAGCTTTCTTT
once	TRBD1	TRBJ2-7	TRBV6-6	CASSPSSGQAREQYF	TGTGCCAGCAGTCCTTCGTCGGGACAGGCGAGGGAGCAGTACTTC
-	TRBD1	TRBJ2-7	TRBV19	CASKTGTGREQYF	TGTGCCAGCAAAACTGGGACAGGGCGGGAGCAGTACTTC
-	TRBD2	TRBJ2-7	TRBV6-5	CASSSPGGREQYF	TGTGCCAGCAGTTCCCCGGGGGGTCGAGAGCAGTACTTC
-	-	TRBJ2-7	TRBV7-6	CASSLGSLREIPYEQYF	TGTGCCAGCAGCTTAGGGTCGTTGAGGGAGATCCCCTACGAGCAGTACTTC
few	TRBD1	TRBJ2-4	TRBV24-1	CATAQGKYIQYF	TGTGCCACCGCACAGGGGAAGTACATTCAGTACTTC
-	TRBD1	TRBJ1-5	TRBV10-3	CAISGTGGNQPQHF	TGTGCCATCAGCGGGACAGGGGGAAACCAGCCCCAGCATTTT
-	TRBD1	TRBJ1-1	TRBV10-3	CAISGRDRGSEAFF	TGTGCCATCAGTGGCCGGGACAGGGGTTCTGAAGCTTTCTTT
-	-	TRBJ1-1	TRBV18	CASSPQPTEAFF	TGTGCCAGCTCACCACAGCCCACTGAAGCTTTCTTT
-	TRBD2	TRBJ2-7	TRBV4-2	CASSQAPERENEQYF	TGTGCCAGCAGCCAAGCCCCGGAGCGGGAGAACGAGCAGTACTTC
-	TRBD1	TRBJ1-3	TRBV6-5	CASRETGDSGNTIYF	TGTGCCAGCAGAGAGACAGGGGACTCTGGAAACACCATATATTTT
once	TRBD2	TRBJ2-1	TRBV7-3	CASSSQAGDNYNEQFF	TGTGCCAGCAGCTCTCAAGCGGGGGACAACTACAATGAGCAGTTCTTC
few	-	TRBJ2-1	TRBV6-5	CASSLASLSYNEQFF	TGTGCCAGCAGTTTAGCCTCACTCTCCTACAATGAGCAGTTCTTC
few	-	TRBJ1-1	TRBV5-4	CASSAQMNTEAFF	TGTGCCAGCAGCGCACAGATGAACACTGAAGCTTTCTTT
-	TRBD2	TRBJ2-1	TRBV6-4	CASSPGTSVEQFF	TGTGCCAGCAGCCCCGGGACTAGCGTTGAGCAGTTCTTC
-	-	TRBJ1-2	TRBV2	CASSEGQTPSGYTF	TGTGCCAGCAGTGAAGGACAGACGCCGTCCGGCTACACCTTC
-	-	TRBJ2-1	TRBV24-1	CATSDPKGQSYNEQFF	TGTGCCACCAGTGATCCCAAAGGACAGTCCTACAATGAGCAGTTCTTC
-	TRBD2	TRBJ2-7	TRBV12-3/TRBV12-4	CASSGGSSYEQYF	TGTGCCAGCAGCGGGGGGTCCTCCTACGAGCAGTACTTC
-	TRBD1	TRBJ2-7	TRBV28	CASSTDRVGIYEQYF	TGTGCCAGCAGTACGGACAGGGTGGGAATCTACGAGCAGTACTTC
-	TRBD2	TRBJ2-5	TRBV14	CASSQASGSQETQYF	TGTGCCAGCAGCCAGGCTAGCGGGAGCCAAGAGACCCAGTACTTC
-	-	TRBJ1-6	TRBV28	CASSLGGFYNSPLHF	TGTGCCAGCAGCCTCGGGGGATTCTATAATTCACCCCTCCACTTT
-	-	TRBJ2-1	TRBV20-1	CSAASGDEQFF	TGCAGTGCTGCTTCCGGGGATGAGCAGTTCTTC
-	TRBD1	TRBJ2-3	TRBV6-4	CASSGTGGADTQYF	TGTGCCAGCAGTGGGACAGGGGGCGCAGATACGCAGTATTTT
-	TRBD2	TRBJ2-5	TRBV6-6	CATEGGRAAWGETQYF	TGTGCCACTGAAGGCGGGAGAGCAGCATGGGGAGAGACCCAGTACTTC
few	TRBD1	TRBJ2-7	TRBV2	CASRPNRDRGYEQYF	TGTGCCAGCAGGCCTAACCGGGACAGGGGCTACGAGCAGTACTTC
-	-	TRBJ1-4	TRBV5-8	CASSLHRNNEKLFF	TGTGCCAGCAGCTTACACAGGAATAATGAAAAACTGTTTTTT
-	-	TRBJ2-7	TRBV10-3	CATIDRIDSYEQYF	TGTGCCACCATAGACAGGATTGACTCCTACGAGCAGTACTTC
-	TRBD2	TRBJ2-2	TRBV18	CASSPGSGRANTGELFF	TGTGCCAGCTCACCGGGCAGCGGGAGGGCCAACACCGGGGAGCTGTTTTTT
-	TRBD2	TRBJ2-1	TRBV25-1	CASSDPTSGRLNEQFF	TGTGCCAGCAGTGATCCGACTAGCGGGAGGCTAAATGAGCAGTTCTTC
many	-	TRBJ1-3	TRBV5-6	CASSSSGGLRGNTIYF	TGTGCCAGCAGCTCGTCCGGGGGTCTGCGAGGAAACACCATATATTTT
-	TRBD2	TRBJ2-7	TRBV2	CASSLRTSGNEQYF	TGTGCCAGCAGCCTGAGGACTAGCGGTAACGAGCAGTACTTC
once	-	TRBJ2-7	TRBV13	CASSPRQGGYEQYF	TGTGCCAGCAGCCCCCGACAGGGAGGCTACGAGCAGTACTTC
-	TRBD2	TRBJ2-7	TRBV11-3	CASSSGGQQYF	TGTGCCAGCAGCTCGGGGGGGCAGCAGTACTTC
-	TRBD2	TRBJ2-1	TRBV29-1	CSVDTSGVYNEQFF	TGCAGCGTTGACACTAGCGGGGTGTACAATGAGCAGTTCTTC
-	-	TRBJ1-2	TRBV7-3	CASSLDAGRRGYTF	TGTGCCAGCAGCTTAGATGCAGGCCGTCGTGGCTACACCTTC
-	TRBD1	TRBJ1-1	TRBV5-1	CASSLGQGKAFF	TGCGCCAGCAGCTTGGGACAGGGGAAAGCTTTCTTT
-	TRBD1	TRBJ2-7	TRBV6-6	CASSYSTGGAINEQYF	TGTGCCAGCAGTTACTCGACAGGGGGCGCGATCAACGAGCAGTACTTC
-	-	TRBJ2-7	TRBV9	CASSVGASGGLEQYF	TGTGCCAGCAGCGTAGGGGCAAGTGGGGGCCTCGAGCAGTACTTC
-	-	TRBJ1-2	TRBV19	CASSHQGFYGYTF	TGTGCCAGCAGCCATCAGGGATTCTATGGCTACACCTTC
-	TRBD2	TRBJ2-1	TRBV18	CASSPLAGENNEQFF	TGTGCCAGCTCACCACTAGCGGGAGAAAACAATGAGCAGTTCTTC
few	-	TRBJ1-6	TRBV10-3	CAIKGEETYNSPLHF	TGTGCCATCAAAGGGGAGGAGACCTATAATTCACCCCTCCACTTT
-	TRBD2	TRBJ2-2	TRBV5-1	CASGSGIANTGELFF	TGCGCCAGCGGTAGCGGGATAGCGAACACCGGGGAGCTGTTTTTT
-	-	TRBJ2-3	TRBV19	CASSIWGEEWDTQYF	TGTGCCAGTAGTATTTGGGGCGAGGAGTGGGATACGCAGTATTTT
few	-	TRBJ1-6	TRBV30	CAWKESNSPLHF	TGTGCCTGGAAGGAGAGTAATTCACCCCTCCACTTT
-	TRBD2	TRBJ2-3	TRBV6-5	CASGPLAGGHSTQYF	TGTGCCAGCGGGCCTTTAGCGGGGGGCCACTCGACGCAGTATTTT
-	TRBD1	TRBJ1-2	TRBV3-1/TRBV3-2	CASSPRQGSWAVYGYTF	TGTGCCAGCAGCCCTAGACAGGGTAGTTGGGCGGTTTATGGCTACACCTTC